The present entry profiles one T cell receptor (beta chain) with its context. No cognate antigen has been identified for it. The sample holds no much larger clone one base away, and base qualities are not on file. The data are from a study of shared clonotypes between healthy human individuals (dated by TCRdb to the early 2020s). Regarding the research as a whole: A few men and two women, aged 18 to 49 years, made up the cohort. Per donor, three plates each were used for CD4 naive and CD4 memory, two for CD8 naive, and one for CD8 memory. To estimate repertoire size and how much clonotype sharing occurs between individuals, the study deeply sequenced the blood TCR repertoires of several healthy adults. Between about 0.85 and 10 billion PBMCs per donor were obtained by leukapheresis. Libraries were prepared and TCR repertoires were sequenced by different laboratories using diverse techniques, in order to increase sequencing depth and limit assay-specific biases.

Using the deep immunoSEQ assay, TCR CDR3 regions were amplified from genomic DNA by multiplex PCR. Extracted genomic DNA from each cell subset was distributed evenly across all wells of several immunoSEQ 96-well plates, and each plate was treated as a replicate. For sorted subsets, 200 to 250 ng of genomic DNA, equivalent to around 29,000 T cell genomes, went into each replicate PCR. The purified libraries were quantified using a Qubit 3.0 fluorometer, sized with a Bioanalyzer 2100, and then quantified again using the KAPA Library Quantification kit. A separate single-read 150-cycle Illumina NextSeq 550 flow cell was used to sequence each immunoSEQ 96-well plate. The authors processed their data as follows. Because the immunoSEQ output included only junctional sequences and no quality scores, the filtering could not be the same as the filtering used for full-length reads. Sequences were annotated with PyIR, a Python wrapper for IgBLAST v1.9, and V/J genes and CDR3 were assigned using IMGT germline references. Reads were removed for weak V/J assignments (E-value above 1e-6), missing CDR3, stop codons, out-of-frame junctions, or ambiguous translated residues. V3J clonotypes were defined by identical inferred V gene, J gene, and CDR3 amino acid sequence. To compute the percentage overlap between repertoires, the number of shared unique clonotypes was divided by the size of the smaller repertoire. Repertoire richness was assessed with RTK rarefaction, the Chao1 estimator, and Recon v2.1 estimates of unobserved clonotypes. Generation probabilities were computed with OLGA for all TCRbeta clonotypes obtained by the gDNA method from several donors. TCRdb's version of the immuneACCESS table is confined to in-frame rearrangements and falls short of the full clone set. An unresolved V gene accounts for under half of the shortfall where checked; the remainder is of unknown origin. D and trimming come from the DNA, and the V and J calls and clone size come from that table. This sample is represented by about 1,800,000 clones; about 95% of them were singletons. The top ten hold more than 0.95% of the sample.

The CDR3 numbers 15 residues from cysteine through phenylalanine. The only DNA kept is the CDR3, 45 bases in frame from the first base. The germline V gene supplies CDR1 MNHNS and CDR2 SASEGT. Here V drops 7 bases and J drops 3 bases, and the junction holds 11 bases not matched to any gene. What the study reported, not specific to this receptor: Across a few donors, roughly 5% of naive CD4, roughly 3.5% of naive CD8, about 2.3% of memory CD4, and over 0.35% of memory CD8 clonotypes were shared. Compared with non-shared clonotypes, the clonotypes found in all four sorted-subset donors had higher generation probabilities. Pairwise subsampling led to the expectation that sequencing depth would affect the degree of clonotype sharing among donors. Sampling was restricted to blood, and TCR repertoires in tissues likely differ from the TCR repertoires found in blood. Rarefaction of sorted-subset datasets indicated incomplete sequencing despite the large sequencing depth. Estimated clonotype richness was generally larger for naive than for memory subsets. The genetic and exposure-history diversity represented was limited by the small number of donors.

CD8 naive samples were obtained by positive selection for CCR7 among CD45RO-negative cells, yielding a CD45RA+CCR7+ population from which TemRA cells were excluded. The donors were healthy, HIV-negative adults with no recently reported acute infections or vaccinations. Every donor was a Caucasian adult living in Nashville, Tennessee, USA. Blood was obtained by leukapheresis, after which PBMCs were separated by Ficoll-Histopaque density gradient centrifugation and cryopreserved in liquid nitrogen vapor phase. Purity and quantity of every magnetically sorted T cell population were checked by analytical flow cytometry. Each sorted fraction had its genomic DNA isolated and then quantified by UV absorbance on a Nanodrop 2000c.

The source material was naive CD8+ T cells sorted from blood. Reading the label with the study, this specimen's cell subset or site is: CD45RA+CCR7+. The sequence was obtained from a man aged 18 to 29 in good health. Recombination linked TRBV6-1 to TRBJ2-7, with 8 bases matching TRBD1. The DNA reads as follows: TGTGCCAGCAACCCTGGACAGGGATTGGACTACGAGCAGTACTTC. It is translated as CASNPGQGLDYEQYF.